A single sample is the source of the 30 T cell receptor beta chains below, sequenced in a study of T cell changes during pregnancy in multiple sclerosis. Sequenced by immunoSEQ multiplex PCR; TCRdb stores in-frame clones only, minus some. There are about 84,000 clones in the sample; around 94% occur only once, and roughly 0.9% lies in the top ten. Sequences were derived from peripheral blood, sampled in the second trimester of pregnancy. The receptors shown here come from a female donor in good health, enrolled as a control in a pregnancy study.

The V call is TRBV2, the J call TRBJ2-5; 9 nucleotides agree with TRBD1. This CDR3 has 19 residues. Trimming removed 4 bases from V and 5 bases from J; junction bases left unmatched: 20. Looked up from germline, CDR1 is SNHLY and CDR2 is FYNNEI. CDR3 nucleotides: TGTGCCAGCAGTGGAAGCAGGAAGGGGGAACAGGGGGCCGGGGAGACCCAGTACTTC. Amino acid sequence: CASSGSRKGEQGAGETQYF.

The V and J genes are TRBV18 and TRBJ2-7; D gene uncertain. The CDR3 has 16 amino acids. The germline V and J ends were trimmed by 1 base and 3 bases, with 16 bases remaining between them. The germline V gene has CDR1 KGHSH and CDR2 LQKENI. The CDR3 spells CASSPLSTARSYEQYF. The CDR3, as DNA: TGTGCCAGCTCACCACTTAGCACGGCCCGGAGCTACGAGCAGTACTTC. Variable domain in full (rest from reference TRBV18 and TRBJ2-7): NAGVMQNPRHLVRRRGQEARLRCSPMKGHSHVYWYRQLPEEGLKFMVYLQKENIIDESGMPKERFSAEFPKEGPSILRIQQVVRGDSAAYFCASSPLSTARSYEQYFGPGTRLTVT.

This chain uses TRBV7-9 with TRBJ2-7; 8 nucleotides match TRBD1. Germline V gives CDR1 SEHNR, CDR2 FQNEAQ (reference sequence). CDR3 length: 13 amino acids. V shed 5 bases and J 5 bases; nucleotides not matched to a gene: 5. CDR3 region: CASSHGQGDEQYF. CDR3 nucleotides: TGTGCCAGCAGCCACGGACAGGGTGACGAGCAGTACTTC.

The J gene is TRBJ2-7, the V gene TRBV28; maybe TRBD2 (6 bases). The CDR3 is 24 residues long. Germline loops: CDR1 MDHEN, CDR2 SYDVKM. V dropped 7 bases and J dropped 3 bases, with 46 bases sitting between them. The CDR3: CASTKFARGVNRMREKAVLYEQYF. The DNA for the CDR3 is TGTGCCAGCACCAAGTTCGCACGCGGGGTGAACAGGATGAGGGAAAAGGCGGTCCTCTACGAGCAGTACTTC.

The chain joins TRBV5-1 to TRBJ2-5; no reliable D call. V was trimmed by 4 bases and J by 5 bases, leaving 12 bases between them. The germline CDR1 and CDR2 sequences are SGHRS and YFSETQ. The CDR3 covers 13 residues. CDR3 coding DNA: TGCGCCAGCAGCCCCACCCCGCGGGAGACCCAGTACTTC. Encoded protein: CASSPTPRETQYF.

The chain is built from TRBV27 and TRBJ2-7; D not resolved. The V end was cut by 0 bases, the J end by 1 base, with 10 bases between. Germline assignment: CDR1 MNHEY and CDR2 SMNVEV (reference sequence). The CDR3 extends over 15 amino acids. The CDR3, as DNA: TGTGCCAGCAGTTTATCGTGGTCCAGGTCCTACGAGCAGTACTTC. Amino acid sequence: CASSLSWSRSYEQYF.

The genes are TRBV5-1 and TRBJ2-5, with 13 bases fitting TRBD2. The CDR3 loop spans 16 amino acids. Trimming at V came to 3 bases and at J to 4 bases, leaving 6 bases not matched to a gene. Germline assignment: CDR1 SGHRS and CDR2 YFSETQ. This chain's CDR3 is CASSSGTSGIIETQYF. DNA for the CDR3: TGCGCCAGCAGCTCCGGGACTAGCGGGATTATAGAGACCCAGTACTTC.

The rearrangement uses TRBV7-9 and TRBJ2-5, with D uncertain. The CDR3 has 15 amino acids. The V gene lost 1 base and the J gene lost 5 bases, with 14 bases spanning the gap. Germline V gene data show CDR1 as SEHNR and CDR2 as FQNEAQ (reference sequence). CDR3 in DNA: TGTGCCAGCAGCTTAGTTATATCGGTCATCGAGACCCAGTACTTC. Protein product: CASSLVISVIETQYF.

This clone showed up just a few times. The chain recombines TRBV29-1 with TRBJ2-1; D is perhaps TRBD2 (6 bases). The CDR3 is 13 amino acids. Per germline, CDR1 SQVTM and CDR2 ANQGSEA. V was clipped by 6 bases and J by 4 bases, with 13 bases between them. The CDR3 bases are TGCAGCGTGGAAAAAAGCGGGTACAATGAGCAGTTCTTC. The encoded protein is CSVEKSGYNEQFF.

V is TRBV7-9 and J is TRBJ1-2; 7 bases map to TRBD1. J gave up 8 bases and V 2 bases, and 5 bases lay outside the gene matches. The germline CDR1 and CDR2 sequences are SEHNR and FQNEAQ (reference sequence). The CDR3 has 13 residues. The CDR3 sequence is CASSLQGVGGYTF. As DNA, the CDR3 is TGTGCCAGCAGCTTACAGGGGGTAGGGGGCTACACCTTC.

The V call is TRBV4-1, the J call TRBJ2-1; TRBD2 matches 7 bases. Germline assignment: CDR1 MGHRA and CDR2 YSYEKL. This CDR3 spans 17 amino acids. The trim removed 1 base at V and 5 bases at J, leaving 11 bases unmatched. The CDR3 DNA follows: TGCGCCAGCAGCCAAGGGGTGGCGCGGGAGACCGACAATGAGCAGTTCTTC. It is translated as CASSQGVARETDNEQFF.

This clone was seen once. The CDR3 region is CASSPDSNEQFF. In DNA, the CDR3 is TGTGCCAGCAGCCCAGACTCCAATGAGCAGTTCTTC. The rearrangement joins TRBV7-9 to TRBJ2-1; D uncertain. V was cut by 5 bases and J by 6 bases, with 8 bases left in between. Germline-derived CDR1 and CDR2 are SEHNR and FQNEAQ (reference sequence). The CDR3 is 12 residues long.

The rearrangement uses TRBV18 and TRBJ2-5, with a weak D call TRBD2 (6 bases). With 2 bases removed from V and 5 bases from J, the gap between germline ends came to 12 bases. Germline lookup yields CDR1 KGHSH and CDR2 LQKENI. The CDR3 extends over 14 amino acids. CDR3 protein: CASSPYNGGETQYF. The CDR3 nucleotides are TGTGCCAGCTCACCATATAACGGGGGTGAGACCCAGTACTTC.

CDR3 amino acids: CASSLPWGGSTEAFF. The CDR3 region has the DNA TGTGCCAGCAGCTTACCTTGGGGAGGGAGCACTGAAGCTTTCTTT. This chain connects TRBV7-9 to TRBJ1-1; D is unclear. This CDR3 comprises 15 residues. Trimming cost V 2 bases and J 4 bases, with 14 bases left between them. Germline assignment: CDR1 SEHNR and CDR2 FQNEAQ (reference sequence).

The J gene is TRBJ1-5, the V gene TRBV28, with TRBD1 matching over 10 bases. Per germline, CDR1 MDHEN and CDR2 SYDVKM. After removal of 8 bases from V and 1 base from J, the junction contained 8 bases not matched to a gene. The CDR3 spans 16 residues. The CDR3, as DNA: TGTGCCAGCCCTGTGGACAGGGGGAAAAGCAATCAGCCCCAGCATTTT. This sequence encodes CASPVDRGKSNQPQHF.

The count of this clone is one. The rearrangement links TRBV7-2 to TRBJ2-6, with D tentatively TRBD1 (6 bases). The CDR3 sequence is 16 residues long. The V gene lost 5 bases and the J gene lost 4 bases, with 15 bases spanning the gap. CDR1 and CDR2 (germline): SGHTA, FQGNSA. CDR3 sequence (DNA): TGTGCCAGCAGCCCCCAGGTGGGGGCAGGGGCCAACGTCCTGACTTTC. It codes for CASSPQVGAGANVLTF.

The chain uses TRBV28 and TRBJ1-1; 8 positions match TRBD1. V shed 3 bases and J 4 bases; nucleotides not matched to a gene: 7. The CDR3 extends over 15 amino acids. Germline lookup yields CDR1 MDHEN and CDR2 SYDVKM. This CDR3 is CASSFLQGASTEAFF. The CDR3 DNA reads as TGTGCCAGCAGTTTTCTCCAGGGGGCAAGCACTGAAGCTTTCTTT.

The rearrangement joins TRBV6-5 to TRBJ1-2, with D perhaps TRBD1 (6 bases). Trimming took off 11 bases at V and 3 bases at J, with 19 bases between the two ends. This CDR3 contains 14 residues. Germline assignment: CDR1 MNHEY and CDR2 SVGAGI. The CDR3 loop reads CAVGRGQIDYGYTF. The CDR3 DNA sequence: TGTGCCGTAGGGAGGGGACAAATTGACTATGGCTACACCTTC.

In this sample, this clone turned up once. The V and J genes are TRBV5-1 and TRBJ1-1; no clear D. CDR1 is SGHRS, CDR2 YFSETQ, per germline. The CDR3 sequence is 13 residues long. V was pared by 0 bases and J by 5 bases, with 8 bases between. The CDR3 DNA follows: TGCGCCAGCAGCTTGGTAATAGATACTGAAGCTTTCTTT. The encoded protein is CASSLVIDTEAFF.

This chain uses TRBV10-1 with TRBJ2-2; a weak D match, TRBD1 (8 bases). Trimming left V 9 bases short and J 6 bases short, with 14 bases between. Looked up from germline, CDR1 is WNHNN and CDR2 is SYGVQD (reference sequence). This CDR3 contains 13 residues. The DNA of the CDR3 is TGCGCCAGAACAGGGGGGGAAGCCGGGGAGCTGTTTTTT. Protein product: CARTGGEAGELFF.

The V call is TRBV4-2, the J call TRBJ2-7, with D hard to call. V gave up 1 base and J gave up 2 bases, with 9 bases separating them. CDR1 LGHNA and CDR2 YNFKEQ come from the germline V gene. There are 14 residues in the CDR3. CDR3 bases: TGTGCCAGCAGCCAAGCCTCCGAGCCCTACGAGCAGTACTTC. It encodes CASSQASEPYEQYF.

In DNA, the CDR3 is TGTGCCAGCTCGGAAGGGACTAGCGCACCCTACGAGCAGTACTTC. Translating it yields CASSEGTSAPYEQYF. This chain joins TRBV18 and TRBJ2-7; TRBD2 matches 10 bases. The CDR3 consists of 15 residues. Trimming cost V 6 bases and J 2 bases; bases outside gene matches: 7. CDR1 is KGHSH, CDR2 LQKENI, per germline.

V gene TRBV5-6 combines with J gene TRBJ2-3; the match to TRBD2 covers 8 bases. Per germline, CDR1 SGHDT and CDR2 YYEEEE. The CDR3 consists of 18 residues. J was trimmed by 5 bases and V by 0 bases; bases with no gene match: 14. In DNA, the CDR3 is TGTGCCAGCAGCTTGGTATTAGCTAGCGGGCCCGAAGGAGATACGCAGTATTTT. The encoded protein is CASSLVLASGPEGDTQYF.

V usage is TRBV7-9 and J usage is TRBJ1-1; D is unclear. Germline-derived CDR1 and CDR2 are SEHNR and FQNEAQ (reference sequence). This CDR3 spans 13 amino acids. Trimming pared 5 bases from V and 8 bases from J, leaving 15 bases between. The DNA of the CDR3 is TGTGCCAGCAGCCAAGTCCTACCCCGAGAAGCTTTCTTT. Translated: CASSQVLPREAFF.

The chain links TRBV15 to TRBJ2-1; D gene ambiguous. Germline values: CDR1 LNHNV, CDR2 YYDKDF (reference sequence). The V end lost 0 bases, the J end lost 0 bases, and 9 bases lay between the germline ends. The CDR3 totals 16 residues. CDR3 loop: CATSREGGGSYNEQFF. The CDR3 coding sequence is TGTGCCACCAGCAGAGAAGGTGGCGGCTCCTACAATGAGCAGTTCTTC.

The chain couples TRBV13 to TRBJ2-1; TRBD1 matches 10 bases. This CDR3 comprises 15 residues. The V segment lost 4 bases and the J segment 4 bases; nucleotides outside the gene matches: 4. CDR1 is PRHDT, CDR2 FYEKMQ, per germline (reference sequence). Here the CDR3 reads CASSSDRGLYNEQFF. Written as DNA, the CDR3 is TGTGCCAGCAGCTCCGACAGGGGGCTATACAATGAGCAGTTCTTC.

This chain links TRBV4-1 with TRBJ2-7, with D possibly being TRBD2 (5 bases). This CDR3 comprises 15 residues. CDR1 is MGHRA and CDR2 is YSYEKL in the germline V gene. The ends were cut back, 1 base at V and 0 bases at J, with 10 bases in the middle. CDR3 protein: CASSQVRGSSYEQYF. As DNA, the CDR3 is TGCGCCAGCAGCCAAGTGCGAGGGTCCTCCTACGAGCAGTACTTC.

The rearrangement uses TRBV7-9 and TRBJ2-3; D is unclear. Germline CDR1 and CDR2: SEHNR and FQNEAQ (reference sequence). Trimming removed 2 bases at V and 6 bases at J, with 9 bases between. There are 13 residues in the CDR3. The CDR3 region is CASSLIATDTQYF. The CDR3 bases are TGTGCCAGCAGCTTAATTGCTACCGATACGCAGTATTTT.

Written as DNA, the CDR3 is TGTGCCAGCAGTGAAGGCCCCTACTACGAGCAGTACTTC. The encoded protein is CASSEGPYYEQYF. The chain uses TRBV6-1 and TRBJ2-7; D gene uncertain. CDR1 is MNHNS and CDR2 is SASEGT in the germline V gene. The CDR3 has 13 residues. V was cut by 1 base and J by 3 bases, with 7 bases left in between.

A few counts support this clone. The chain joins TRBV16 to TRBJ1-1; 8 bases agree with TRBD1. With 4 bases clipped from V and 4 bases from J, the junction kept 5 bases outside the gene matches. The CDR3 is 14 residues long. Germline loops: CDR1 KGHSY, CDR2 FQNENV. The CDR3 loop reads CASSRTTGGTEAFF. CDR3 DNA: TGTGCCAGCAGCCGGACTACAGGGGGCACTGAAGCTTTCTTT.